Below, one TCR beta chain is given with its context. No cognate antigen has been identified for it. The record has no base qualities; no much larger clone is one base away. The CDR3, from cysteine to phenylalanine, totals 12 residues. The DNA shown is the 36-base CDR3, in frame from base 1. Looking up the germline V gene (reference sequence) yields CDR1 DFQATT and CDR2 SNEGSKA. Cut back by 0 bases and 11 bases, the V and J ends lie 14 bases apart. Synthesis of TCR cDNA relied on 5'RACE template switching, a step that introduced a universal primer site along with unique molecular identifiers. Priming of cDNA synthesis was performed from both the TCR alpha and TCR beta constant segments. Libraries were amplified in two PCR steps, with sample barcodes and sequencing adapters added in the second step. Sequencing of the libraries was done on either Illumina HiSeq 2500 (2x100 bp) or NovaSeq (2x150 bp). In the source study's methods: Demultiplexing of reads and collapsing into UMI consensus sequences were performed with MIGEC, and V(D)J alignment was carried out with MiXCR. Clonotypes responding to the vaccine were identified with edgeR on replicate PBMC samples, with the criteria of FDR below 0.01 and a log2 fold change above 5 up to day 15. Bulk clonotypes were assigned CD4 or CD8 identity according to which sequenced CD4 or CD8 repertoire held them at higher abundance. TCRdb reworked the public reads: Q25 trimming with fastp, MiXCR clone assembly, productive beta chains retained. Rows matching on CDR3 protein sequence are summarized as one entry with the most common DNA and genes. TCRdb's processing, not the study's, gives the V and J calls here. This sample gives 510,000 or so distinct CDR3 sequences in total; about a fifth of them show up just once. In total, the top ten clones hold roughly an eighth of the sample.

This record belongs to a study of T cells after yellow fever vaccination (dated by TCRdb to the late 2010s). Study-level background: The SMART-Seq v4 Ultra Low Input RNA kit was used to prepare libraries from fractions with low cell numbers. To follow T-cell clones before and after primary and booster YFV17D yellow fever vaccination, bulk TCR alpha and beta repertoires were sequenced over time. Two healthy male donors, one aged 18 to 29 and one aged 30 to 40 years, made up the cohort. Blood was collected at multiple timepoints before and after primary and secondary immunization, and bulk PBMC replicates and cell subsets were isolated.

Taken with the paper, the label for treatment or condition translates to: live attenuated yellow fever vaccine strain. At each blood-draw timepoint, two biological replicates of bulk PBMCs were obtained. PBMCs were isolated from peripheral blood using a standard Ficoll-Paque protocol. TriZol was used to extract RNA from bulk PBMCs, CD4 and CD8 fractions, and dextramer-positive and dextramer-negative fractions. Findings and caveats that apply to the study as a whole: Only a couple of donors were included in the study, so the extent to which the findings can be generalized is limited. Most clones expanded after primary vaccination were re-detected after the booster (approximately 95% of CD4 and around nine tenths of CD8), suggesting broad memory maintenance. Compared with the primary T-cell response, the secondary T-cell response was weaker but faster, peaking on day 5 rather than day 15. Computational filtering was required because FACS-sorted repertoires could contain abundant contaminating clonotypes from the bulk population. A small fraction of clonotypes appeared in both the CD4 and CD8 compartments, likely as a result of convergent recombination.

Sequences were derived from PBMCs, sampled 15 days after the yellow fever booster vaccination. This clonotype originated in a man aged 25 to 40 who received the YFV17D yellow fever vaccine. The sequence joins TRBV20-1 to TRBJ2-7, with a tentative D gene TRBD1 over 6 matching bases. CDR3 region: CSARDPGQREYF. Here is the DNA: TGCAGTGCTAGAGATCCCGGACAGCGCGAGTACTTC.